Sequencing of this T cell receptor beta chain was carried out in a study of cytomegalovirus exposure and HLA in healthy donors. The wider study: Membership in the Caucasian-associated ancestry cluster was found for about 84% of roughly 360 genotyped donors.

A note on this clone: Its specificity is not known.

Findings and limits, study-wide: An analysis that came later showed most CMV-associated TCR beta chains appearing HLA-restricted. Later, an analysis found that common viral pathogens appeared to be linked with several of the most significant clusters. Accurate prediction of HLA-A and HLA-B alleles (for most subjects) was reportedly achieved from TCR beta sequences.

The PCR had 60 Vbeta and 13 Jbeta primers. Sequenced by immunoSEQ multiplex PCR; TCRdb stores in-frame clones only, minus some. The sample has fewer than 150,000 clones, roughly 83% seen once. V lost 2 bases, J lost 0 bases, and 11 bases lay in between. This CDR3 contains 15 residues. CDR1 KGHSH and CDR2 LQKENI come from the germline V gene. The chain is built from TRBV18 and TRBJ2-7, with D maybe TRBD1 (5 bases). The receptor's source is a man between 35 and 55 years old in good health and CMV-seropositive. The sequenced material came from PBMCs. CDR3 nucleotides: TGTGCCAGCTCACCAGGCAGGGCCCGCTCCTACGAGCAGTACTTC. It specifies CASSPGRARSYEQYF. Combining the CDR3 with reference TRBV18 and TRBJ2-7 gives the whole variable domain NAGVMQNPRHLVRRRGQEARLRCSPMKGHSHVYWYRQLPEEGLKFMVYLQKENIIDESGMPKERFSAEFPKEGPSILRIQQVVRGDSAAYFCASSPGRARSYEQYFGPGTRLTVT.